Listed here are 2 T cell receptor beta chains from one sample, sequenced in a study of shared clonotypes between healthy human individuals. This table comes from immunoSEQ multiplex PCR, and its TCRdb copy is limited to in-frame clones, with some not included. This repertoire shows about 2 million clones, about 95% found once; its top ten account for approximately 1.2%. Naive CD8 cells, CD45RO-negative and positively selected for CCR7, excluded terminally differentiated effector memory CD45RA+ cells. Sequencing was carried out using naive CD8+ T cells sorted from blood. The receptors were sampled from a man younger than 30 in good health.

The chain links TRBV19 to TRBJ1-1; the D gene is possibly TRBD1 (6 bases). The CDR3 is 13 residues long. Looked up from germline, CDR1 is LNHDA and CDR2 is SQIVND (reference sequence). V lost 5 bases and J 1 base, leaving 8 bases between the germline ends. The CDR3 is CASSLTGNTEAFF. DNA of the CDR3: TGTGCCAGTAGTTTGACAGGGAACACTGAAGCTTTCTTT.

The CDR3 reads CASSDRLPGPGWDTQYF. As DNA, the CDR3 is TGCGCCAGCAGTGACAGATTACCGGGCCCAGGGTGGGATACGCAGTATTTT. The chain combines TRBV10-1 with TRBJ2-3, with D perhaps matching TRBD1 (5 bases). In germline, CDR1 is WNHNN, CDR2 SYGVQD (reference sequence). The CDR3 has 17 amino acids. V was clipped by 3 bases and J by 6 bases, with 22 bases between them.